This note documents a single TCR beta chain sequence. No antigen is known for it. The V gene end was trimmed by 5 bases and the J gene end by 8 bases; junction bases not matched to a gene: 8. This CDR3 comprises 13 residues. The germline CDR1 and CDR2 sequences are ENHRY and SYGVKD. This sample stems from a study of cytomegalovirus exposure and HLA in healthy donors. Study-level points and caveats: Among the CMV-associated chains, three were confirmed in vitro as specific for CMV antigens. The study labeled 150 to 200 TCR beta chains cytomegalovirus-associated. Further analysis, carried out later, found HLA-associated TCR beta chains more clonally expanded than equally common other chains.

PCR was performed using 60 Vbeta and 13 Jbeta primers. Here immunoSEQ multiplex PCR was the method, and the copy in TCRdb shows in-frame clones only, minus some. This sample's table has some 75,000 clones. The source of this sequence is a boy aged 5 to 17 in good health and CMV-seronegative. V is TRBV10-3 and J is TRBJ1-2; 7 nucleotides match TRBD1. The sequenced material came from PBMCs. In DNA, the CDR3 is TGTGCCATCAGTACCAGGGGGGAATCGGGCTACACCTTC. As protein: CAISTRGESGYTF.